This TCR beta chain was documented in a study of identical twins. Study outcomes and limitations: While abundant cord blood beta clonotypes carried fewer insertions, memory repertoires showed no such pattern. Cross-sectional statistics underpinned the conclusions; the same donors were not followed.

This clonotype has only a few counts. Its cognate antigen is unknown. Through template switching, a universal primer site was introduced, and the cDNA contained unique molecular identifiers. TCRdb reprocessed the 5' RACE reads with MiXCR, giving one entry per CDR3 protein. Here the sample spans 500,000 to 650,000 distinct CDR3 sequences, under 25% being singletons. The V end was cut by 0 bases, the J end by 6 bases, with 14 bases between. Germline CDR1 reads LGHDT; CDR2 reads YNNKEL (reference sequence). This CDR3 region has 15 residues. These sequences were also reported in another study, on yellow fever vaccine responses in identical twins. That report notes: Reports say the vaccine T cell response in twins looked partly convergent and partly personalized.

Sequencing input: CD4+ T cells sorted from blood. The chain employs TRBV3-1 and TRBJ1-1; D perhaps matches TRBD1 (6 bases). The origin of this receptor is a woman in her late teens or twenties in good health. CDR3 nucleotide sequence: TGTGCCAGCAGCCAAGAGGGGGCAGGGACCGCTGAAGCTTTCTTT. Amino acid sequence: CASSQEGAGTAEAFF.